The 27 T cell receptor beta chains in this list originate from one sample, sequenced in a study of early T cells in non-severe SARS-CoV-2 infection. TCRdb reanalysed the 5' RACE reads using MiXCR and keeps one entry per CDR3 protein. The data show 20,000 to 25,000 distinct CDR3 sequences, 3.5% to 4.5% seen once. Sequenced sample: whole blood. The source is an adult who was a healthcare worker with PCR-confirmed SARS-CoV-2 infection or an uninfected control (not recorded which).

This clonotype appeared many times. CDR3 amino acids: CASSLTDQGTGELFF. In nucleotides, the CDR3 is TGCGCCAGCAGCCTAACCGATCAAGGCACCGGGGAGCTGTTTTTT. The V call is TRBV4-3, the J call TRBJ2-2, with D hard to call. The CDR3 sequence is 15 residues long. The V end lost 4 bases, the J end lost 4 bases, and 13 bases lay between the germline ends. Germline lookup yields CDR1 LGHNA and CDR2 YSLEER.

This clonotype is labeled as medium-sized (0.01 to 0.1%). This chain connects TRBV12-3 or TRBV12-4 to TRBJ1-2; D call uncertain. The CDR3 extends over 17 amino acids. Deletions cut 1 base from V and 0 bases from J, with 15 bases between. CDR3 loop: CASSLGTRGRANYGYTF. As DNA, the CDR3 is TGTGCCAGCAGTTTAGGGACCCGAGGGCGAGCTAACTATGGCTACACCTTC.

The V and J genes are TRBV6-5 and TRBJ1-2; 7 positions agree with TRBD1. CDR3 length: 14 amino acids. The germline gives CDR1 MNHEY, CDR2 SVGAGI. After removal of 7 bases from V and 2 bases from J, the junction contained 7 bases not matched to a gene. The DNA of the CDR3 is TGTGCCAGCACCACGGGACAGAGCAACTATGGCTACACCTTC. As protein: CASTTGQSNYGYTF.

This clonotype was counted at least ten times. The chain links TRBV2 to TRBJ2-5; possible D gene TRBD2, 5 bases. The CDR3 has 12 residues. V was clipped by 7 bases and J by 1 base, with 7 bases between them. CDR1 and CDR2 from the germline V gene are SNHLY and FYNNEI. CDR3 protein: CASTRGQETQYF. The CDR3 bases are TGTGCCAGCACACGGGGCCAAGAGACCCAGTACTTC.

The CDR3 spells CASSPVGDTEAFF. DNA of the CDR3: TGTGCCAGCAGCCCTGTCGGGGACACTGAAGCTTTCTTT. The rearrangement uses TRBV7-2 and TRBJ1-1; no definite D call. Trimming left V 5 bases short and J 3 bases short, with 10 bases between. The CDR3 covers 13 residues. Germline CDR1 is SGHTA and CDR2 is FQGNSA.

The CDR3 coding sequence is TGTGCCAGCAGTGCTCTAGTAGCGGGGGGCCTATACAATGAGCAGTTCTTC. Its translation: CASSALVAGGLYNEQFF. The chain links TRBV6-1 to TRBJ2-1, with 10 bases that match TRBD2. The V and J ends lost 4 bases and 4 bases, in that order; junction bases with no gene match: 10. The CDR3 has 17 amino acids. Per germline, CDR1 MNHNS and CDR2 SASEGT.

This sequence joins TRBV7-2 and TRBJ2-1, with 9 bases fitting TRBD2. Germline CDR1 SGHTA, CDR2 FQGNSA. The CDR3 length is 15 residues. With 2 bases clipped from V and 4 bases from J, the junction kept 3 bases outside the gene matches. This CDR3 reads CASSLKAGGYNEQFF. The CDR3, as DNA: TGTGCCAGCAGCTTAAAAGCGGGGGGATACAATGAGCAGTTCTTC.

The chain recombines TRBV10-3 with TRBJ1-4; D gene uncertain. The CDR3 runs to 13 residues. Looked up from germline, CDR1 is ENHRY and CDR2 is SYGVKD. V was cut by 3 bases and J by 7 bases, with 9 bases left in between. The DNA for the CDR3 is TGTGCCATCAGTGATGCACCGGGTGAAAAACTGTTTTTT. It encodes CAISDAPGEKLFF.

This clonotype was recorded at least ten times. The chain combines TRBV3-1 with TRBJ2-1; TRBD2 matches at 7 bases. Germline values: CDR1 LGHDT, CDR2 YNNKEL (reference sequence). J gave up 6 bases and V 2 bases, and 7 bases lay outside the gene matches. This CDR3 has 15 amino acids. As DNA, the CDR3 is TGTGCCAGCAGCCAATTAGCGGGCAGGACCAATGAGCAGTTCTTC. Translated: CASSQLAGRTNEQFF.

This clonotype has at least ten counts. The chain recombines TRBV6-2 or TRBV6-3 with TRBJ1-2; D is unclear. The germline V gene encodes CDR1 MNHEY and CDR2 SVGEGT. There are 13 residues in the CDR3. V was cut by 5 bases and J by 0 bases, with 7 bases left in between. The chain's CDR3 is CASSEVPNYGYTF. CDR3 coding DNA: TGTGCCAGCAGTGAAGTTCCTAACTATGGCTACACCTTC.

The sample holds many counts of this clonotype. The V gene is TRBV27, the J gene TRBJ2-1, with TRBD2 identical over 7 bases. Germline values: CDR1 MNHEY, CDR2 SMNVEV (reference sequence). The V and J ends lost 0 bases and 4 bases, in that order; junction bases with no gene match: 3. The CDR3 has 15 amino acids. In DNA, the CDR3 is TGTGCCAGCAGTTTATCTCCTAGCGGTTACAATGAGCAGTTCTTC. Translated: CASSLSPSGYNEQFF.

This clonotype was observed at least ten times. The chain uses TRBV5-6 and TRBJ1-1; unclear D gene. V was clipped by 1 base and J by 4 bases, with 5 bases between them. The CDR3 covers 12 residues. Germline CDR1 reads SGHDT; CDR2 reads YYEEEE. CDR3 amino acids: CASSLFRTEAFF. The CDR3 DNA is TGTGCCAGCAGCTTGTTTCGCACTGAAGCTTTCTTT.

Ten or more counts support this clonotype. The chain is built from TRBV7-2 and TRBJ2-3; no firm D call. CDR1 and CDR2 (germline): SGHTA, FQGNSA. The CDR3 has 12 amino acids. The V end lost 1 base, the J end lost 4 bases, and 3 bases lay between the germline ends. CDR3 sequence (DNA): TGTGCCAGCAGCTTAGATTCAGATACGCAGTATTTT. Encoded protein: CASSLDSDTQYF.

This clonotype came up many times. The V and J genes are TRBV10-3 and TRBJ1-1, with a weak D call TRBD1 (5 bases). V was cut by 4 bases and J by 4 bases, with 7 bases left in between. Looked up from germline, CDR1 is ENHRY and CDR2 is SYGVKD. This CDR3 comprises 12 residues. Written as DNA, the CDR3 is TGTGCCATCAGTGCGGGGGGCACTGAAGCTTTCTTT. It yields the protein CAISAGGTEAFF.

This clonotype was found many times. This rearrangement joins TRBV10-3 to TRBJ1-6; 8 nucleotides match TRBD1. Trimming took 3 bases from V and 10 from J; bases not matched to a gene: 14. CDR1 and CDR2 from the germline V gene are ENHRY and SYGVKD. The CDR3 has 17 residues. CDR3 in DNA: TGTGCCATCAGTGATTCGGTCACAGGGGGGCTTAGCTCACCCCTCCACTTT. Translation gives CAISDSVTGGLSSPLHF.

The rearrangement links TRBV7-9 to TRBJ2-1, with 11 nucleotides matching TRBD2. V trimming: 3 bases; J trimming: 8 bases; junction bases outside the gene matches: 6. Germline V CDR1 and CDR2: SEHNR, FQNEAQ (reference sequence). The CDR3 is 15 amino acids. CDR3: CASSFLAGGRDEQFF. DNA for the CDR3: TGTGCCAGCAGCTTCCTAGCGGGGGGCAGGGATGAGCAGTTCTTC.

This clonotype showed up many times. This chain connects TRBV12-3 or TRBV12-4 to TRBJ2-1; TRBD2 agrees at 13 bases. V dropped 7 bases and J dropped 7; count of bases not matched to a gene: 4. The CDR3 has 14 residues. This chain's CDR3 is CASTLAGGPNEQFF. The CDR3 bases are TGTGCCAGCACACTAGCGGGGGGGCCTAATGAGCAGTTCTTC.

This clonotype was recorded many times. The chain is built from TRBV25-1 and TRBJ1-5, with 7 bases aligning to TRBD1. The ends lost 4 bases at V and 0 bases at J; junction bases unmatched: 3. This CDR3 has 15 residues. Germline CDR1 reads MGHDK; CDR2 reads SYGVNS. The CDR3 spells CASSVRGNSNQPQHF. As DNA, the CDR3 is TGTGCCAGCAGTGTCAGGGGGAATAGCAATCAGCCCCAGCATTTT. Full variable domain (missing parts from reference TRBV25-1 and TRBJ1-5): EADIYQTPRYLVIGTGKKITLECSQTMGHDKMYWYQQDPGMELHLIHYSYGVNSTEKGDLSSESTVSRIRTEHFPLTLESARPSHTSQYLCASSVRGNSNQPQHFGDGTRLSIL.

The chain's CDR3 is CASSWTSGGTTGELFF. CDR3 nucleotides: TGTGCCAGCAGCTGGACTAGCGGGGGGACCACCGGGGAGCTGTTTTTT. The V gene is TRBV5-4, the J gene TRBJ2-2; 14 bases fit TRBD2. Germline lookup yields CDR1 SGHNT and CDR2 YYREEE (reference sequence). Unmatched junction bases numbered 2, after V lost 3 bases and J lost 4 bases. CDR3 length: 16 amino acids.

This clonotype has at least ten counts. CDR3 region: CASSLRLAGREEQFF. The CDR3 bases are TGTGCCAGCAGCTTACGGCTAGCGGGGCGGGAAGAGCAGTTCTTC. V gene TRBV11-2 combines with J gene TRBJ2-1; 9 bases align to TRBD2. CDR3 length: 15 residues. Trimming took 2 bases from V and 10 from J; bases not matched to a gene: 9. CDR1 and CDR2 (germline): SGHAT, FQNNGV.

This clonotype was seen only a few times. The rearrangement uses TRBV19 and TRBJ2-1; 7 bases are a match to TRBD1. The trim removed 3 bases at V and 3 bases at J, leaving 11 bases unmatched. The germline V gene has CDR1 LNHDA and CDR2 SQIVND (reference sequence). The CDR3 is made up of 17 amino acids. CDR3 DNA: TGTGCCAGTAGTATGTACCCCAACGGACAGGTCTACAATGAGCAGTTCTTC. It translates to CASSMYPNGQVYNEQFF.

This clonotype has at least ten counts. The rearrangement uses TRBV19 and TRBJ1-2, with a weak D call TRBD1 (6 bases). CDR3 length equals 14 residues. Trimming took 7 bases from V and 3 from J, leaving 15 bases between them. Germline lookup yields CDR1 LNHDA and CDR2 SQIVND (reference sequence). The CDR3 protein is CASTGGQQYYGYTF. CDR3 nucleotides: TGTGCCAGTACTGGCGGACAGCAATACTATGGCTACACCTTC.

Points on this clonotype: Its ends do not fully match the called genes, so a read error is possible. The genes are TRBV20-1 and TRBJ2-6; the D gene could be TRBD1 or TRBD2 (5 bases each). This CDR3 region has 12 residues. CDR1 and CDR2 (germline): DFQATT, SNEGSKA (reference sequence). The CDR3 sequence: CSASVGGNVLTF. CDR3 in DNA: TGCAGTGCTTCTGTTGGGGGCAACGTCCTGACTTTC.

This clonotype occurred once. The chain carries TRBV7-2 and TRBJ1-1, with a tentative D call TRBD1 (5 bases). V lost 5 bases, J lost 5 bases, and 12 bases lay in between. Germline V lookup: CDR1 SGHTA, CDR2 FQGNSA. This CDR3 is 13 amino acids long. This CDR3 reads CASSARWGTEAFF. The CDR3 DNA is TGTGCCAGCAGCGCTAGATGGGGGACTGAAGCTTTCTTT. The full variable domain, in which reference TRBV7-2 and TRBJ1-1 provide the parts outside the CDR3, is GAGVSQSPSNKVTEKGKDVELRCDPISGHTALYWYRQSLGQGLEFLIYFQGNSAPDKSGLPSDRFSAERTGGSVSTLTIQRTQQEDSAVYLCASSARWGTEAFFGQGTRLTVV.

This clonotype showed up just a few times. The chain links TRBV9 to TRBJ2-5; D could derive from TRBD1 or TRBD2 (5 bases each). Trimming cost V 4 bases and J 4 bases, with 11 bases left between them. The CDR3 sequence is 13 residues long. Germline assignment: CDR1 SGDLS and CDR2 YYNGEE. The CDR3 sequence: CASSFRGAETQYF. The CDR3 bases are TGTGCCAGCAGCTTCCGAGGGGCAGAGACCCAGTACTTC.

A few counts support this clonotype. CDR3 sequence (DNA): TGTGCCAGCAGCTTGGGGACAGGGCTTGTCGGGGAGCTGTTTTTT. Encoded protein: CASSLGTGLVGELFF. This chain joins TRBV5-5 and TRBJ2-2; 8 positions match TRBD1. The length of the CDR3 is 15 residues. Germline CDR1 SGHKS, CDR2 YYEKEE (reference sequence). With V trimmed by 0 bases and J by 7 bases, 5 bases remained unmatched.

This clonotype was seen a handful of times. CDR3: CASSAEETQYF. CDR3 bases: TGTGCCAGTAGTGCGGAAGAGACCCAGTACTTC. The chain joins TRBV19 to TRBJ2-5; no reliable D call. With 5 bases removed from V and 3 bases from J, the gap between germline ends came to 4 bases. The CDR3 is 11 residues long. The V gene's germline CDR1 is LNHDA and CDR2 SQIVND (reference sequence).